This TCR beta chain was recorded in a study of blood T cells in healthy people across ages. The CDR3 is 17 amino acids. V lost 6 bases and J 0 bases, leaving 17 bases between the germline ends. Germline-derived CDR1 and CDR2 are MNHEY and SVGEGT. The second PCR ran roughly 7 to 12 cycles with a sample-barcoded 5' primer and J-beta primers. MiXCR was run by TCRdb on the 5' RACE reads, yielding one entry per CDR3 protein. The sample holds roughly 1.9 million distinct CDR3 sequences; roughly 43% are singletons and the top ten take around 23%. The chain recombines TRBV6-2 or TRBV6-3 with TRBJ1-4; TRBD1 might be the D (6 bases). Specimen: blood. The TCR comes from a human donor in good health. This CDR3 reads CASSSTWTVTTNEKLFF. In DNA, the CDR3 is TGTGCCAGCAGCTCAACCTGGACAGTTACAACTAATGAAAAACTGTTTTTT.